What follows describes a single T cell receptor beta chain. Some clones are missing from TCRdb's copy, which holds only in-frame ones; the method was immunoSEQ multiplex PCR. This table holds about 2 million clones, approximately 95% found once. The sample is drawn from a study of shared clonotypes between healthy human individuals. The CDR3 is made up of 16 amino acids. CDR1 and CDR2 from the germline V gene are MNHNS and SASEGT. V lost 3 bases and J 0 bases, leaving 12 bases between the germline ends. CD45RO-negative, CCR7-positively selected cells formed the naive CD8 fraction, excluding terminally differentiated effector memory CD45RA+ cells.

This clonotype was obtained from a man between 18 and 35 years old in good health. The chain couples TRBV6-1 to TRBJ1-5; D gene ambiguous. The specimen was naive CD8+ T cells sorted from blood. The CDR3 region has the DNA TGTGCCAGCAGTGAGGCCATGAGGTATAGCAATCAGCCCCAGCATTTT. Protein sequence: CASSEAMRYSNQPQHF.